The clone carrying this T cell receptor beta chain appeared once. Its target is not known. CDR3 length: 13 residues. Germline V lookup: CDR1 LNHDA, CDR2 SQIVND (reference sequence). The V end lost 7 bases, the J end lost 4 bases, and 13 bases lay between the germline ends. The record originates from a study of PD-L1 blockade in urothelial cancer. The wider study: Samples of blood were analyzed 3 weeks (second dose) and 6 weeks after treatment start. Specimens of blood held a median count of about 150,000 T cells. Findings and limits, study-wide: Clones that were tumor-associated expanded more in the blood of durable-benefit patients at 3 weeks.

Synthetic TCR analog templates were added to each PCR reaction. Clones were sequenced by immunoSEQ multiplex PCR, and TCRdb holds only the in-frame ones, with some missing. Counted here are 65,000 to 80,000 clones, 75% to 90% occurring once; the ten biggest clones make up 4.5%. Specified time point: pretreatment peripheral blood. The TCR originated in a man in his 70s with urothelial cancer. The genes are TRBV19 and TRBJ1-2; D gene ambiguous. The sequenced sample was PBMCs, obtained around atezolizumab (anti-PD-L1) treatment. The CDR3 nucleotides read TGTGCCAGTACCCGGGAGTGGGGCTATGGCTACACCTTC. Protein: CASTREWGYGYTF.